Listed below are T cell receptor beta chains from one sample, sequenced in a study of read filtering for tumor transcriptome and immune sequencing. TCRdb independently ran MiXCR on the reads; one entry per CDR3 protein. The table has approximately 90,000 distinct CDR3 sequences, more than 9% seen once. The sequenced sample consisted of a population of CD138-negative cells sorted from bone marrow. The receptor source for this set is a donor aged 40 or over with multiple myeloma. Both conserved end residues are part of each CDR3. A D gene is named only where the DNA matches it firmly. Size is omitted from some rows. Given values are once, few, many or a class for expanded clones.

CDR3aa | CDR3nt | v_gene | d_gene | j_gene | abundance
CASSPDLNTEAFF | TGTGCCAGCAGCCCAGATCTTAACACTGAAGCTTTCTTT | TRBV11-2 | . | TRBJ1-1 | many
CASSQGLGGQPQHF | TGTGCCAGCAGCCAAGGACTGGGGGGACAGCCCCAGCATTTT | TRBV5-5 | . | TRBJ1-5 | many
CASTQGVYNEQFF | TGTGCCAGCACACAGGGGGTCTACAATGAGCAGTTCTTC | TRBV2 | TRBD1 | TRBJ2-1 | many
CASSPQTGHTGELFF | TGTGCCAGCTCACCCCAGACAGGGCATACCGGGGAGCTGTTTTTT | TRBV18 | TRBD1 | TRBJ2-2 | many
CASSPKRVGNNEQFF | TGTGCCAGCAGCCCGAAGCGGGTAGGAAACAATGAGCAGTTCTTC | TRBV7-9 | . | TRBJ2-1 | many
CASRLQGDTEAFF | TGTGCCAGCAGATTACAGGGGGACACTGAAGCTTTCTTT | TRBV7-3 | TRBD1 | TRBJ1-1 | many
CASSGGIGYTF | TGTGCCAGCAGTGGGGGAATTGGCTACACCTTC | TRBV28 | . | TRBJ1-2 | many
CASSATSRPYNEQFF | TGTGCCAGCAGCGCCACTAGCCGCCCCTACAATGAGCAGTTCTTC | TRBV9 | . | TRBJ2-1 | many
CASSSGASDRGTQYF | TGCGCCAGCAGCTCGGGGGCTTCAGATAGGGGGACCCAGTACTTC | TRBV5-1 | . | TRBJ2-5 | .
CASGNRGVSGANVLTF | TGTGCCAGTGGAAACAGGGGAGTCTCTGGGGCCAACGTCCTGACTTTC | TRBV19 | TRBD1 | TRBJ2-6 | many
CSARMSGASLYGYTF | TGCAGTGCTAGAATGTCAGGGGCGTCTCTCTATGGCTACACCTTC | TRBV20-1 | . | TRBJ1-2 | many
CATSFSPGTEAFF | TGTGCCACCTCCTTCTCCCCGGGGACTGAAGCTTTCTTT | TRBV12-3/TRBV12-4 | . | TRBJ1-1 | many
CASSLFESQPQHF | TGTGCCAGCAGCTTATTCGAAAGTCAGCCCCAGCATTTT | TRBV7-8 | . | TRBJ1-5 | many
CASSISRVLYNEQFF | TGTGCCAGTAGTATATCTAGAGTCCTCTACAATGAGCAGTTCTTC | TRBV19 | . | TRBJ2-1 | .
CASSSGYGAHRCYF | TGTGCCAGCAGCTCGGGGTACGGGGCACATCGTTGTTATTTT | TRBV7-8 | . | TRBJ2-3 | many
CASTRTSGSNERLF | TGTGCCAGCACTCGGACTAGCGGGAGTAATGAGCGGCTCTTC | TRBV6-5 | TRBD2 | TRBJ2-1 | .
CSLSQLAGSDAQYF | TGCAGCTTATCGCAACTAGCGGGGTCGGATGCGCAGTATTTT | TRBV29-1 | TRBD2 | TRBJ2-3 | .
CASSFPDRRISEAFF | TGTGCCAGCAGCTTTCCGGACAGGAGGATTTCTGAAGCTTTCTTT | TRBV5-4 | TRBD1 | TRBJ1-1 | many
CSANGGTGEYF | TGCAGTGCTAATGGAGGGACAGGGGAGTATTTT | TRBV20-1 | TRBD1 | TRBJ2-3 | many
CASRPGQPNNEQFF | TGTGCCAGCAGACCGGGACAGCCCAACAATGAGCAGTTCTTC | TRBV28 | TRBD1 | TRBJ2-1 | many
CASGIVGGRTDTQHF | TGTGCCAGCGGTATTGTCGGCGGGAGGACAGATACGCAGCATTTT | TRBV28 | . | TRBJ1-5 | .
CASSASGSSSYNEQFF | TGTGCCAGCAGCGCCAGTGGGTCCAGCTCCTACAATGAGCAGTTCTTC | TRBV9 | . | TRBJ2-1 | many
CASSSTSGATDTQYF | TGCGCCAGCAGCTCGACTAGCGGGGCAACCGATACGCAGTATTTT | TRBV5-1 | TRBD2 | TRBJ2-3 | many
CASLGIGANVLTF | TGCGCCTCTTTGGGTATCGGGGCCAACGTCCTGACTTTC | TRBV10-2 | . | TRBJ2-6 | many